A few counts support the clone carrying this T cell receptor (beta chain). As yet, its antigen is unknown. The data derive from a study of lymphopenia after photon versus proton radiotherapy. Study-wide results and limits: A bigger post-nadir fall in TCR diversity correlated inversely with survival time in deceased patients. Under photons, naive T cells and diversity fell while effector/memory populations rose.

Only in-frame clones appear in the TCRdb table, and some are missing; sequencing was by immunoSEQ multiplex PCR. The table lists tens of thousands of clones, approximately 82% of them singletons. Germline values: CDR1 SGHDN, CDR2 FVKESK. The CDR3 covers 15 residues. Between the trimmed V and J ends, which lost 0 bases and 1 base, there was a span of 9 bases. This clonotype originated in a man aged 55 to 70 with pancreatic cancer. Source: peripheral blood, taken from a patient treated with proton-based radiotherapy. The rearrangement uses TRBV14 and TRBJ1-1; D uncertain. CDR3 protein: CASSQDRRTNTEAFF. The CDR3 DNA is TGTGCCAGCAGCCAAGATAGGCGGACGAACACTGAAGCTTTCTTT. Variable domain in full (rest from reference TRBV14 and TRBJ1-1): EAGVTQFPSHSVIEKGQTVTLRCDPISGHDNLYWYRRVMGKEIKFLLHFVKESKQDESGMPNNRFLAERTGGTYSTLKVQPAELEDSGVYFCASSQDRRTNTEAFFGQGTRLTVV.